This entry features one TCR beta chain sequence. This record belongs to a study of STAT5B mutations in CD4+ large granular lymphocyte leukemia. Generated by immunoSEQ multiplex PCR, the TCRdb table keeps only in-frame clones and is missing some. The table has about 30,000 clones, 65% to 80% seen once; the top ten hold roughly 2.2%. This receptor was obtained from a human donor in good health. The sequenced material came from CD4+ T cells from blood buffy coats.

As DNA, the CDR3 is TGTGCCAGCAGCTTGGTGGGGGAGGGCCGATCTGAGCAGTTCTTC. Protein product: CASSLVGEGRSEQFF. The chain carries TRBV5-6 and TRBJ2-1; 7 nucleotides match TRBD2. Germline CDR1 and CDR2: SGHDT and YYEEEE. The CDR3 totals 15 residues. With V trimmed by 0 bases and J by 9 bases, 9 bases remained unmatched. Variable domain in full (rest from reference TRBV5-6 and TRBJ2-1): DAGVTQSPTHLIKTRGQQVTLRCSPKSGHDTVSWYQQALGQGPQFIFQYYEEEERQRGNFPDRFSGHQFPNYSSELNVNALLLGDSALYLCASSLVGEGRSEQFFGPGTRLTVL.